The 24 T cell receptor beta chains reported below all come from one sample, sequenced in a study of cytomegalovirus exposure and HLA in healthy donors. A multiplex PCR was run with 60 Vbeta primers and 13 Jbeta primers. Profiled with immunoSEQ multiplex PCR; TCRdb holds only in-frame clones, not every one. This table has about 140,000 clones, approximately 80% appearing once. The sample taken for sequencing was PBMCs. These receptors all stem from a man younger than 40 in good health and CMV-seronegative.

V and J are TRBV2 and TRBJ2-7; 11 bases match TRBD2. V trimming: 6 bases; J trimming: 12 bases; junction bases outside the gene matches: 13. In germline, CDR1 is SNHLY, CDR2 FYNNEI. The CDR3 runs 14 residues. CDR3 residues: CASSEGIAGGNLYF. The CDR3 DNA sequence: TGTGCCAGCAGCGAGGGGATAGCGGGAGGGAATCTGTACTTC.

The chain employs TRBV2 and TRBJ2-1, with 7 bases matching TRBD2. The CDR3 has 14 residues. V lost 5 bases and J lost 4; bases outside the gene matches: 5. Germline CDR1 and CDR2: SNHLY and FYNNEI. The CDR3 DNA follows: TGTGCCAGCAGTAAGGGACTACAATACAATGAGCAGTTCTTC. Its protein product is CASSKGLQYNEQFF.

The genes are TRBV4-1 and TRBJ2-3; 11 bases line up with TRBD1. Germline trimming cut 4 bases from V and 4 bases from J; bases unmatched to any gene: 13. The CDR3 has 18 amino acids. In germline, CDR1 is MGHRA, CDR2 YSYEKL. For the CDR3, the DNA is TGCGCCAGCAGCCTCAGAGGTCCGGGACAGGGGGACGCAGATACGCAGTATTTT. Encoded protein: CASSLRGPGQGDADTQYF.

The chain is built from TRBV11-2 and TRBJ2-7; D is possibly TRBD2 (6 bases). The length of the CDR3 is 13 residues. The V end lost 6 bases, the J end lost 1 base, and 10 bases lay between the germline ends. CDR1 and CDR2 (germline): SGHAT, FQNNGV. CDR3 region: CASRPSGSYEQYF. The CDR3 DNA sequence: TGTGCCAGCAGACCCAGCGGGTCCTACGAGCAGTACTTC.

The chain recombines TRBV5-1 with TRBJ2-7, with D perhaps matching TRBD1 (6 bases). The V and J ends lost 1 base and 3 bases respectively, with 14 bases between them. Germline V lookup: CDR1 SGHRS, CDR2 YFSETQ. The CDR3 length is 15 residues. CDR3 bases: TGCGCCAGCAGCTTGATGGCAGGGGATGGCTACGAGCAGTACTTC. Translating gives CASSLMAGDGYEQYF.

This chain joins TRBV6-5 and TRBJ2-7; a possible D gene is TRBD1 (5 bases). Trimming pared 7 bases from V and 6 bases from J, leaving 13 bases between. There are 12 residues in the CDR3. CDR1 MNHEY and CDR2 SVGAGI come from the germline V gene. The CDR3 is CASTTGYSEQYF. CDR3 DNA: TGTGCCAGCACAACAGGTTATAGCGAGCAGTACTTC.

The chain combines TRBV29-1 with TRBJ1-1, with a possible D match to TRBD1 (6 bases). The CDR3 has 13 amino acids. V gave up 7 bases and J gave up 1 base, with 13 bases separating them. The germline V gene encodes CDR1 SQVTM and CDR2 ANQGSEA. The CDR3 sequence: CSAPGTTNTEAFF. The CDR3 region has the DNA TGCAGCGCCCCCGGGACAACGAACACTGAAGCTTTCTTT.

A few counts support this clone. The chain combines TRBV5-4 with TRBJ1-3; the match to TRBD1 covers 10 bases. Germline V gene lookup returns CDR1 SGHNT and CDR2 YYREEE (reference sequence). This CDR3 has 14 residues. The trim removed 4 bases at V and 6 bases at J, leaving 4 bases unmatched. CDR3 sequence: CASSLGTGENTIYF. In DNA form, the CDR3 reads TGTGCCAGCAGCCTCGGGACAGGGGAAAACACCATATATTTT.

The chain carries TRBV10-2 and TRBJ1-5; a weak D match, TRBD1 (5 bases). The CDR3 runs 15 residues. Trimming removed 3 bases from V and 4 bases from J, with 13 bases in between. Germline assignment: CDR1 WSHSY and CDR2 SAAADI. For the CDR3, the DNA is TGCGCCAGCAGTGAAACTCAGGGTATGAATCAGCCCCAGCATTTT. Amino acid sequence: CASSETQGMNQPQHF.

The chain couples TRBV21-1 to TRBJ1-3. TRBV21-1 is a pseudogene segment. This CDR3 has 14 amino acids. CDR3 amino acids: CASSPPGAGNTIYF. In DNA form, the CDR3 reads TGTGCCAGCAGCCCTCCGGGGGCTGGAAACACCATATATTTT.

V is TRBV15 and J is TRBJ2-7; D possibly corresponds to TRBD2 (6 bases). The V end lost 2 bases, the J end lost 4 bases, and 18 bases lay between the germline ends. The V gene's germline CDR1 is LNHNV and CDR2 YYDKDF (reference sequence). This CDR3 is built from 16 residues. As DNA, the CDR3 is TGTGCCACCAGCAGATACCCGCTCGGGGAGGCTTACGAGCAGTACTTC. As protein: CATSRYPLGEAYEQYF. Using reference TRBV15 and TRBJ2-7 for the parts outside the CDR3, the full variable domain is DAMVIQNPRYQVTQFGKPVTLSCSQTLNHNVMYWYQQKSSQAPKLLFHYYDKDFNNEADTPDNFQSRRPNTSFCFLDIRSPGLGDTAMYLCATSRYPLGEAYEQYFGPGTRLTVT.

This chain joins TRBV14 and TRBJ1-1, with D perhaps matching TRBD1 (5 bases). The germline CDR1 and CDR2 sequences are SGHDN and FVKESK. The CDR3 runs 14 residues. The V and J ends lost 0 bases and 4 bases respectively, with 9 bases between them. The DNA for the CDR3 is TGTGCCAGCAGCCAAGAGATGGACATCACTGAAGCTTTCTTT. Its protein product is CASSQEMDITEAFF.

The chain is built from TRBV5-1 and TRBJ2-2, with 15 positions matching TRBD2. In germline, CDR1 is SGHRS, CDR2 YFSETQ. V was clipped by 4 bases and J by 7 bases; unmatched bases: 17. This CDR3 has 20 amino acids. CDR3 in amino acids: CASSPLGLAGGPSTSGELFF. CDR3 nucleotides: TGCGCCAGCAGCCCCCTCGGACTAGCGGGAGGGCCATCTACCAGCGGGGAGCTGTTTTTT.

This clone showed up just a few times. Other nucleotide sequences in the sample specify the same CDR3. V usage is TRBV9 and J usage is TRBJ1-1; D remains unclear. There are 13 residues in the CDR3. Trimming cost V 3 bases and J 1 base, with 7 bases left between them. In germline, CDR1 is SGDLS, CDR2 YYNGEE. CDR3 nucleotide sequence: TGTGCCAGCAGCGGCGGCGGGAACACTGAAGCTTTCTTT. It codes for CASSGGGNTEAFF.

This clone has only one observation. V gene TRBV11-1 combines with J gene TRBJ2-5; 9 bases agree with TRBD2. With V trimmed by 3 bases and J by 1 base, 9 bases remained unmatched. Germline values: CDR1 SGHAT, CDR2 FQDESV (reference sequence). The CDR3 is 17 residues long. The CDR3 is CASSFAREGHSQETQYF. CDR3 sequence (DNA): TGTGCCAGCAGCTTTGCGCGGGAGGGCCATTCCCAAGAGACCCAGTACTTC.

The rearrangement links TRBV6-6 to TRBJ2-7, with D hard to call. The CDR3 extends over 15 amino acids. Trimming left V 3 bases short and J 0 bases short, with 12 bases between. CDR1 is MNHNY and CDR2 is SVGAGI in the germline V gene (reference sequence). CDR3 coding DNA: TGTGCCAGCAGTTATTCGGCCGGGTCCTCCTACGAGCAGTACTTC. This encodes CASSYSAGSSYEQYF.

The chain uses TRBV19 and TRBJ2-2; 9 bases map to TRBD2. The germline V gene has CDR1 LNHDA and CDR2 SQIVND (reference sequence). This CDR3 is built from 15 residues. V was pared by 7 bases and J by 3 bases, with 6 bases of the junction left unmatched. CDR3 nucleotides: TGTGCCAGTACCGTCGGGACTAGCTACACCGGGGAGCTGTTTTTT. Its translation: CASTVGTSYTGELFF.

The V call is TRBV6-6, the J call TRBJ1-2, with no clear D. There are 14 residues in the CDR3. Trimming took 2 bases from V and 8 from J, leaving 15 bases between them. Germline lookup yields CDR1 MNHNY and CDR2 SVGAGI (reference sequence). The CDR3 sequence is CASSYPTGSQGYTF. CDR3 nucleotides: TGTGCCAGCAGTTACCCGACGGGTTCCCAAGGCTACACCTTC.

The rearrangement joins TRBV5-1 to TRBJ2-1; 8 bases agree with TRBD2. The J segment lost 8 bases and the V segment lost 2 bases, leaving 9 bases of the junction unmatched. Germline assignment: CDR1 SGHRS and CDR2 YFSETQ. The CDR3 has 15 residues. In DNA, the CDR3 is TGCGCCAGCAGCTTTACGGGAGGGCCTTCGGATGAGCAGTTCTTC. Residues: CASSFTGGPSDEQFF. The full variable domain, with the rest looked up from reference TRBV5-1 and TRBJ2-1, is KAGVTQTPRYLIKTRGQQVTLSCSPISGHRSVSWYQQTPGQGLQFLFEYFSETQRNKGNFPGRFSGRQFSNSRSEMNVSTLELGDSALYLCASSFTGGPSDEQFFGPGTRLTVL.

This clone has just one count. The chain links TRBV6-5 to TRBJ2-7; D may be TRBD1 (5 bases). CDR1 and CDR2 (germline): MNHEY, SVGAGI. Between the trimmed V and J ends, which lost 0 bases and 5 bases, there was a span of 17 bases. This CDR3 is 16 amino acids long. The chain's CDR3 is CASSYSEAGKTDEQYF. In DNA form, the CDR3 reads TGTGCCAGCAGTTACTCCGAGGCAGGGAAGACGGACGAGCAGTACTTC.

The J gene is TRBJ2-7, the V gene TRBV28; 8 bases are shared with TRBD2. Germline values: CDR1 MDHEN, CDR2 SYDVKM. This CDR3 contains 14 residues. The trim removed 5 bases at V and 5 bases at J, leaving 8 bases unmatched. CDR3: CASSPRGAGDEQYF. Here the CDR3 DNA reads TGTGCCAGCAGTCCCCGGGGAGCGGGAGACGAGCAGTACTTC.

The CDR3 reads CASRPAGGPQHF. The CDR3 DNA is TGTGCCAGCAGGCCCGCGGGGGGCCCCCAGCATTTT. V usage is TRBV27 and J usage is TRBJ1-5; D might be TRBD1 (6 bases). The CDR3 contains 12 residues. The germline V gene has CDR1 MNHEY and CDR2 SMNVEV (reference sequence). Trimming cost V 6 bases and J 10 bases, with 13 bases left between them.

This CDR3 is CSTLRGARDTEAFF. For the CDR3, the DNA is TGCAGCACCCTTCGGGGGGCGCGGGACACTGAAGCTTTCTTT. This chain connects TRBV29-1 to TRBJ1-1; the D gene is possibly TRBD1 (6 bases). Germline CDR1 SQVTM, CDR2 ANQGSEA. The germline V and J ends were trimmed by 8 bases and 3 bases, with 19 bases remaining between them. This CDR3 comprises 14 residues.

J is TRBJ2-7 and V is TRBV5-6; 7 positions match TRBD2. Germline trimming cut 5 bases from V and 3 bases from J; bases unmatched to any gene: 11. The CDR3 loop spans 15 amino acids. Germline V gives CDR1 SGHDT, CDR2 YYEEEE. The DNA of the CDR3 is TGTGCCAGCAGAAGGACGGCGGGAGTTCTCTACGAGCAGTACTTC. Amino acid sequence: CASRRTAGVLYEQYF. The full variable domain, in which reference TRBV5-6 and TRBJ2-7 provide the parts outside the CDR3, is DAGVTQSPTHLIKTRGQQVTLRCSPKSGHDTVSWYQQALGQGPQFIFQYYEEEERQRGNFPDRFSGHQFPNYSSELNVNALLLGDSALYLCASRRTAGVLYEQYFGPGTRLTVT.